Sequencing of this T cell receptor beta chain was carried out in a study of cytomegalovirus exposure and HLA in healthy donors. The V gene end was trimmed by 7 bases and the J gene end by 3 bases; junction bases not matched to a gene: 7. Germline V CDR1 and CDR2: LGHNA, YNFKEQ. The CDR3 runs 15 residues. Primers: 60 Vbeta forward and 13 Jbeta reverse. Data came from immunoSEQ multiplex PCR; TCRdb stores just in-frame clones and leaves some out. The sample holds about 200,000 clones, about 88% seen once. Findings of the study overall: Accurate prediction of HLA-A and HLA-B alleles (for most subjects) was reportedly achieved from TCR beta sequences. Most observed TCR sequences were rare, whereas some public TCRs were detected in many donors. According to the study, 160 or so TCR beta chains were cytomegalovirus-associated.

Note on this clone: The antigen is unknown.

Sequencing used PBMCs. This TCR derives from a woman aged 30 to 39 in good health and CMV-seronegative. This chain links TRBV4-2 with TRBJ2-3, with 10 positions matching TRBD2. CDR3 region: CASTETSGVTDTQYF. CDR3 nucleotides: TGTGCCAGCACCGAAACTAGCGGGGTGACAGATACGCAGTATTTT.